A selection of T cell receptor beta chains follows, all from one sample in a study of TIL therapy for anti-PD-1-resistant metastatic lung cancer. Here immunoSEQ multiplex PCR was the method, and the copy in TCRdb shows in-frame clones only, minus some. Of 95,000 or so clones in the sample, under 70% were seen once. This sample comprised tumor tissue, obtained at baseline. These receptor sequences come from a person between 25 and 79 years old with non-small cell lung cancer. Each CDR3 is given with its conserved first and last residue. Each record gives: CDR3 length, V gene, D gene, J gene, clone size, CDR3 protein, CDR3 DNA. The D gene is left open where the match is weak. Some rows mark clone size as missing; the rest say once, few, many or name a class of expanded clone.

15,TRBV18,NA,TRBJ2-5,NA,CASSPSTGVGETQYF,TGTGCCAGCTCACCATCGACGGGGGTAGGGGAGACCCAGTACTTC
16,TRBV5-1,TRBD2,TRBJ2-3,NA,CASSLVAGGFGDTQYF,TGCGCCAGCAGCTTAGTAGCGGGGGGATTCGGAGATACGCAGTATTTT
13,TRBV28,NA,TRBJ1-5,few,CASSFSGNQPQHF,TGTGCCAGCAGTTTCTCGGGCAATCAGCCCCAGCATTTT
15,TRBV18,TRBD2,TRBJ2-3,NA,CASSPEAGSTDTQYF,TGTGCCAGCTCACCCGAAGCGGGAAGCACAGATACGCAGTATTTT
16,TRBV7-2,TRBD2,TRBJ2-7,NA,CASSQGLAGLNYEQYF,TGTGCCAGCAGCCAGGGACTAGCGGGACTAAACTACGAGCAGTACTTC
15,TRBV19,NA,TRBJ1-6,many,CASSVSGLRESPLHF,TGTGCCAGTAGTGTCTCGGGGCTGAGGGAATCACCCCTCCACTTT
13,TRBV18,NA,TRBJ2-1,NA,CASFGQPYNEQFF,TGTGCCAGCTTCGGACAGCCCTACAATGAGCAGTTCTTC
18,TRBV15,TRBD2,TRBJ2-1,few,CATSRSPVLAGRLDEQFF,TGTGCCACCAGCAGATCACCAGTACTAGCGGGAAGGCTAGATGAGCAGTTCTTC
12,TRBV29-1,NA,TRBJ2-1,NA,CSWSSSYNEQFF,TGCAGCTGGAGTAGCTCCTACAATGAGCAGTTCTTC
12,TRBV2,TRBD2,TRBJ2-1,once,CASSLAGPGQFF,TGTGCCAGCAGCTTAGCGGGGCCTGGGCAGTTCTTC
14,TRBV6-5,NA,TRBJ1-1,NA,CASSYSGGNTEAFF,TGTGCCAGCAGTTACTCTGGGGGGAACACTGAAGCTTTCTTT
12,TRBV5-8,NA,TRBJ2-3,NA,CASSFRTDTQYF,TGTGCCAGCAGCTTCCGCACAGATACGCAGTATTTT
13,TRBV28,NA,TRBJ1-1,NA,CASSSGAGTEAFF,TGTGCCAGCAGTTCAGGGGCGGGAACTGAAGCTTTCTTT
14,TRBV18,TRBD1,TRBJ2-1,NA,CASSPPDRGSVQFF,TGTGCCAGCTCACCACCGGACAGGGGTAGTGTGCAGTTCTTC
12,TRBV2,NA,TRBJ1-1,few,CASRLDGLEAFF,TGTGCCAGCAGGTTGGATGGACTTGAAGCTTTCTTT
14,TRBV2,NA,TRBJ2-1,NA,CASVGIAAINEQFF,TGTGCCAGCGTCGGAATAGCGGCTATCAATGAGCAGTTCTTC
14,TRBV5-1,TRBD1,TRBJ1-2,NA,CASSQWDSLYGYTF,TGCGCCAGCAGCCAGTGGGACAGTCTCTATGGCTACACCTTC
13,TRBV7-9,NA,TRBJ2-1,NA,CASSQDGGGEQFF,TGTGCCAGCAGCCAAGATGGGGGCGGTGAGCAGTTCTTC
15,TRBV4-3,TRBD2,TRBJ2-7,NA,CASSQGAGGAYEQYF,TGCGCCAGCAGCCAAGGGGCGGGGGGGGCCTACGAGCAGTACTTC
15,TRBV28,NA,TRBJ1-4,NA,CASRLPGGGNEKLFF,TGTGCCAGCAGGCTTCCGGGCGGGGGTAATGAAAAACTGTTTTTT
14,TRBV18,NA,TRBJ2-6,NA,CASLGLSGANVLTF,TGTGCCAGCCTCGGGCTCTCTGGGGCCAACGTCCTGACTTTC
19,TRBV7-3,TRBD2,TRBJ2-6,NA,CASSSLGLAGVPGANVLTF,TGTGCCAGCAGCTCCTTGGGACTAGCGGGAGTCCCTGGGGCCAACGTCCTGACTTTC
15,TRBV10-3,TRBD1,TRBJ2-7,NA,CAISDSTGATYEQYF,TGTGCCATCAGTGATTCGACAGGGGCGACCTACGAGCAGTACTTC
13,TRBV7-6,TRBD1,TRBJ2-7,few,CASIGDSTYEQYF,TGTGCCAGTATCGGGGACAGTACCTACGAGCAGTACTTC
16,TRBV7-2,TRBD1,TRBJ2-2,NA,CASSNQGAGGPGELFF,TGTGCCAGCAGCAACCAGGGGGCAGGGGGTCCCGGGGAGCTGTTTTTT
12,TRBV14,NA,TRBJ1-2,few,CASSQTRVRPSF,TGTGCCAGCAGCCAAACCCGGGTTCGACCCTCCTTC
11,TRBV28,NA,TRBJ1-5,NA,CASSFLGPQHF,TGTGCCAGCAGTTTTTTAGGGCCCCAGCATTTT
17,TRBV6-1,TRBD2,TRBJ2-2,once,CASSEALLAGNTGELFF,TGTGCCAGCAGTGAAGCTTTACTAGCGGGGAACACCGGGGAGCTGTTTTTT
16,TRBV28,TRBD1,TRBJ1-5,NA,CASRSDLGQINQPQHF,TGTGCCAGCAGATCTGATCTGGGACAGATCAATCAGCCCCAGCATTTT
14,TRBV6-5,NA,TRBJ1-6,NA,CASSYGEKGSPLHF,TGTGCCAGCAGTTACGGGGAAAAGGGTTCACCCCTCCACTTT
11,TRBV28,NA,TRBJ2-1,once,CASTGISEQFF,TGTGCCAGCACAGGGATAAGTGAGCAGTTCTTC
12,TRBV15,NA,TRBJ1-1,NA,CATSRVGTEAFF,TGTGCCACCAGCAGAGTGGGGACTGAAGCTTTCTTT
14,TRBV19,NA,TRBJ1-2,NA,CASTPRQPNYGYTF,TGTGCCAGTACCCCCCGACAGCCAAACTATGGCTACACCTTC
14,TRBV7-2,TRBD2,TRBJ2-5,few,CASSLSGRGETQYF,TGTGCCAGCAGCTTGAGCGGGAGAGGTGAGACCCAGTACTTC
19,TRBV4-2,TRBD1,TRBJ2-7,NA,CASSQVLSLLGQGDYEQYF,TGTGCCAGCAGCCAAGTGTTGAGTCTTTTGGGACAGGGGGACTACGAGCAGTACTTC
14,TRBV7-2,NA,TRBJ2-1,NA,CASSLVRGINEQFF,TGTGCCAGCAGCTTAGTCAGAGGGATCAATGAGCAGTTCTTC
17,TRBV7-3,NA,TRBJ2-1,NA,CASSSSGAEGSYNEQFF,TGTGCCAGCAGCTCCTCGGGGGCGGAGGGCTCCTACAATGAGCAGTTCTTC
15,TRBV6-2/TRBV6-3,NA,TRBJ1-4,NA,CASSYIGTTNEKLFF,TGTGCCAGCAGTTACATCGGTACAACTAATGAAAAACTGTTTTTT
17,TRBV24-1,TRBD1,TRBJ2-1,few,CATSDLTGGAGYNEQFF,TGTGCCACCAGTGACTTGACAGGGGGCGCAGGTTACAATGAGCAGTTCTTC
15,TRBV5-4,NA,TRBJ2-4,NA,CASSLPSQAKNIQYF,TGTGCCAGCAGCTTGCCATCTCAAGCCAAAAACATTCAGTACTTC
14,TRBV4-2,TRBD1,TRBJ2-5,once,CASSQGQGLETQYF,TGTGCCAGCAGCCAAGGACAGGGTCTAGAGACCCAGTACTTC
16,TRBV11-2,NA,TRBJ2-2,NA,CASSLGPPLYTGELFF,TGTGCCAGCAGCTTAGGACCCCCACTTTACACCGGGGAGCTGTTTTTT
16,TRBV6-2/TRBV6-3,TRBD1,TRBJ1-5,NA,CASSRGQGKGNQPQHF,TGTGCCAGCAGCCGAGGACAGGGGAAAGGCAATCAGCCCCAGCATTTT
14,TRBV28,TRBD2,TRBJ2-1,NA,CASSLYGLAFEQFF,TGTGCCAGCAGCCTTTATGGACTAGCATTTGAGCAGTTCTTC
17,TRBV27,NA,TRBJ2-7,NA,CASSPLNTGGTIYEQYF,TGTGCCAGCAGCCCACTAAACACTGGGGGGACAATCTACGAGCAGTACTTC
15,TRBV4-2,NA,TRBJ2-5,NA,CASSQSDRYQETQYF,TGTGCCAGCAGCCAATCAGACAGATACCAAGAGACCCAGTACTTC
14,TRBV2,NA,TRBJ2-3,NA,CASSLGVSTDTQYF,TGTGCCAGCAGCCTCGGGGTTAGCACAGATACGCAGTATTTT
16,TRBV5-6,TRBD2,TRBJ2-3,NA,CASSRKTSGGTDTQYF,TGTGCCAGCAGCCGCAAGACTAGCGGGGGGACAGATACGCAGTATTTT
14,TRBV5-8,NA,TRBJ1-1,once,CASSPKIMNTEAFF,TGTGCCAGCAGTCCTAAGATCATGAACACTGAAGCTTTCTTT
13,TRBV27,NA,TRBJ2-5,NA,CASSRQAGETQYF,TGTGCCAGCTCCAGACAGGCTGGGGAGACCCAGTACTTC